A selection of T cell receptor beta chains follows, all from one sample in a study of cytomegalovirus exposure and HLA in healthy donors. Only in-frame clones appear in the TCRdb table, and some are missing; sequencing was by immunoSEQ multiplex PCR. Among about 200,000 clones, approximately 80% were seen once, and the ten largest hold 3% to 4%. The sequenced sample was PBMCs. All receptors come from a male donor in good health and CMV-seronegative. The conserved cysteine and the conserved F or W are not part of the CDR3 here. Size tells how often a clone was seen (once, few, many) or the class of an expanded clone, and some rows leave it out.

CDR3: ASTRTPTGGGGYT
V: TRBV2
size: -
J: TRBJ1-2

CDR3: ASSQEDRGGSEQY
V: TRBV4-2
size: -
J: TRBJ2-7

CDR3: ASSLAGGPNQPQH
V: TRBV7-9
size: -
J: TRBJ1-5

CDR3: ASSFLPTGGTEAF
V: TRBV28
size: -
J: TRBJ1-1

CDR3: ALTPGSRRTDTQY
V: TRBV6-1
size: -
J: TRBJ2-3

CDR3: SVRPAGEKLF
V: TRBV29-1
size: few
J: TRBJ1-4

CDR3: ASSSLFRDRVLNEKLF
V: TRBV5-5
size: -
J: TRBJ1-4

CDR3: ASSEDIAYEQY
V: TRBV2
size: -
J: TRBJ2-7

CDR3: ASSYRDSSTEQY
V: TRBV7-2
size: -
J: TRBJ2-7

CDR3: ASSEDSNTDTQY
V: TRBV25-1
size: -
J: TRBJ2-3

CDR3: ASSYAGTGTRLGEQF
V: TRBV7-2
size: -
J: TRBJ2-1

CDR3: ASSEARGYTDTQY
V: TRBV25-1
size: -
J: TRBJ2-3

CDR3: ASSSRTAVGYGYT
V: TRBV5-1
size: few
J: TRBJ1-2

CDR3: AVATGRGSETQY
V: TRBV6-1
size: -
J: TRBJ2-5

CDR3: ASSLNRAYEQY
V: TRBV5-1
size: -
J: -

CDR3: ASSTNYNEQF
V: TRBV5-1
size: -
J: TRBJ2-1

CDR3: ASSTDRAYEQY
V: TRBV19
size: -
J: TRBJ2-7

CDR3: ASSLGPGTGREQY
V: TRBV7-8
size: many
J: TRBJ2-7

CDR3: ASSLRQGDQPQH
V: TRBV18
size: -
J: TRBJ1-5

CDR3: ASSFRQATEAF
V: TRBV5-8
size: few
J: TRBJ1-1

CDR3: ASSVAPRGTGVGTDTQY
V: TRBV9
size: -
J: TRBJ2-3

CDR3: ASSLELGANEKLF
V: TRBV11-2
size: -
J: TRBJ1-4

CDR3: ASSPSQASTEQF
V: TRBV6-4
size: -
J: TRBJ2-1

CDR3: AGQTNEKLF
V: TRBV28
size: -
J: TRBJ1-4

CDR3: ASSTALRNGYT
V: TRBV19
size: -
J: TRBJ1-2

CDR3: ASSVGGGTDEQY
V: TRBV9
size: -
J: TRBJ2-7

CDR3: ASSFELAGSDTQY
V: TRBV5-1
size: -
J: TRBJ2-3

CDR3: ASSLVPAYEQY
V: TRBV5-8
size: -
J: TRBJ2-7

CDR3: ASSLGAGQGTGQPQH
V: TRBV7-6
size: -
J: TRBJ1-5

CDR3: ASSPLRQGGPAGYT
V: TRBV18
size: -
J: TRBJ1-2

CDR3: AWRGGGGPAF
V: TRBV30
size: -
J: TRBJ1-1

CDR3: ATKGLAPSYEQY
V: TRBV6-1
size: -
J: TRBJ2-7

CDR3: ASSLDLEREKLF
V: TRBV11-2
size: -
J: TRBJ1-4

CDR3: ASSRRQGQREQY
V: TRBV19
size: -
J: TRBJ2-7

CDR3: ASRVVAGVNTGELF
V: TRBV27
size: -
J: TRBJ2-2

CDR3: ASSLPGNQPQH
V: TRBV7-2
size: -
J: TRBJ1-5

CDR3: ASSHNRGSNTGELF
V: TRBV18
size: few
J: TRBJ2-2

CDR3: ASSVVGTGDYEQY
V: TRBV9
size: -
J: TRBJ2-7

CDR3: ASSQGLATHEQY
V: TRBV7-2
size: -
J: TRBJ2-7

CDR3: ASSPRLAGGPGSYEQY
V: TRBV19
size: -
J: TRBJ2-7

CDR3: ASSPNHGTDDNYGYT
V: TRBV18
size: -
J: TRBJ1-2

CDR3: ASSASGRAGNEQF
V: TRBV9
size: few
J: TRBJ2-1

CDR3: ASRKTGGQETQY
V: TRBV6-5
size: -
J: TRBJ2-5

CDR3: ASSFGQGASYEQY
V: TRBV5-1
size: -
J: -

CDR3: ASSIGLAGETQY
V: TRBV5-1
size: -
J: TRBJ2-5

CDR3: ASSENRISYNEQF
V: TRBV2
size: -
J: TRBJ2-1

CDR3: ASSSGQFQETQY
V: TRBV19
size: -
J: TRBJ2-5

CDR3: SVAGTSVGGQNIQY
V: TRBV29-1
size: once
J: TRBJ2-4

CDR3: ASSFRSQSSYNEQF
V: TRBV5-8
size: -
J: TRBJ2-1

CDR3: ASSLRGTTQNGYT
V: TRBV7-9
size: -
J: TRBJ1-2

CDR3: ASSIRGANTGELF
V: TRBV19
size: once
J: TRBJ2-2

CDR3: ASSLATGSSGNTIY
V: TRBV5-4
size: few
J: TRBJ1-3

CDR3: ASSLNQGGSYGYT
V: TRBV5-1
size: -
J: TRBJ1-2

CDR3: ASSSAGTGGEKLF
V: TRBV6-1
size: -
J: TRBJ1-4

CDR3: ASSPSSGLAGSYEQY
V: TRBV7-8
size: -
J: TRBJ2-7

CDR3: ASSLGGQVKGYEQY
V: TRBV5-1
size: -
J: TRBJ2-7

CDR3: ASSLVDNQDEQF
V: TRBV5-4
size: -
J: TRBJ2-1

CDR3: ASSPGTGYGYT
V: TRBV28
size: -
J: TRBJ1-2

CDR3: ASSVSPGLASLQETQY
V: TRBV9
size: -
J: TRBJ2-5

CDR3: ASMSRGRVETQY
V: TRBV28
size: -
J: TRBJ2-5